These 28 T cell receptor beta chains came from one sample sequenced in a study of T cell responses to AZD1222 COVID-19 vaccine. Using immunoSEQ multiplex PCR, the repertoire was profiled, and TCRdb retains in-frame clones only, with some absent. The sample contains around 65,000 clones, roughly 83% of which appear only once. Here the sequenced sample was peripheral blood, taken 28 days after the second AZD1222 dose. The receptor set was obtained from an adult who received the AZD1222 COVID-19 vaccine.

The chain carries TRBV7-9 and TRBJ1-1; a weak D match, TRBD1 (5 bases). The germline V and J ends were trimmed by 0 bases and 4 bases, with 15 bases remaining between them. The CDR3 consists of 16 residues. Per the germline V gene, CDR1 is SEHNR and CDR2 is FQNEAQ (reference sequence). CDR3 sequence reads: CASSLAGRVGATEAFF. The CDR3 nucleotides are TGTGCCAGCAGCTTAGCAGGCAGGGTTGGTGCCACTGAAGCTTTCTTT.

The CDR3 loop is CAWSDQRGKLFF. CDR3 nucleotide sequence: TGTGCCTGGAGTGATCAGAGGGGAAAACTGTTTTTT. J is TRBJ1-4 and V is TRBV30; a possible D gene is TRBD1 (5 bases). The germline V gene has CDR1 GTSNPN and CDR2 SVGIG (reference sequence). CDR3 length: 12 residues. The V end lost 1 base, the J end lost 10 bases, and 10 bases lay between the germline ends.

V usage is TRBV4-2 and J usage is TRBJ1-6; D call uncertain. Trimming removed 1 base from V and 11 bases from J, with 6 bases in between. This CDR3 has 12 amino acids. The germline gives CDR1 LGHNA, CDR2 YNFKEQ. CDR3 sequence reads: CASSQGGPPLHF. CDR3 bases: TGTGCCAGCAGCCAAGGCGGGCCACCCCTCCACTTT.

CDR3 in DNA: TGTGCCAGCATCGTATCGGGGGGATACGGCTACACCTTC. Amino acids: CASIVSGGYGYTF. This chain uses TRBV6-5 with TRBJ1-2; TRBD1 might be the D (5 bases). Germline CDR1 reads MNHEY; CDR2 reads SVGAGI. The germline V and J ends were trimmed by 7 bases and 8 bases, with 17 bases remaining between them. This CDR3 is built from 13 residues.

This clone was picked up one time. The CDR3 region is CASSLTGVETQYF. The CDR3 nucleotides read TGTGCCAGCAGTTTAACAGGGGTAGAGACCCAGTACTTC. The chain recombines TRBV12-3 or TRBV12-4 with TRBJ2-5, with TRBD1 matching 7 bases. The CDR3 covers 13 residues. The junction had 1 base not matched to a gene; V was cut back by 2 bases and J by 4 bases.

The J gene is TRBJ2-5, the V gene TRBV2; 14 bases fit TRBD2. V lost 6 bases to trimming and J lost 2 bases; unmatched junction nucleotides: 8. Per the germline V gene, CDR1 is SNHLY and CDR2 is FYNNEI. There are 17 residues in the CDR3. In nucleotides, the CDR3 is TGTGCCAGCAGGGGGAGGACTAGCGGGGGGTCGCAAGAGACCCAGTACTTC. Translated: CASRGRTSGGSQETQYF.

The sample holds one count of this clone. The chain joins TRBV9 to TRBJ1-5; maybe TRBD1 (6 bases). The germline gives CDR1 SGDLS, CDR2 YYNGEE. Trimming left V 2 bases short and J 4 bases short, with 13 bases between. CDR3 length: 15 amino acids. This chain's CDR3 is CASSVGHENNQPQHF. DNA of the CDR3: TGTGCCAGCAGCGTGGGACACGAGAATAATCAGCCCCAGCATTTT.

CDR3 loop: CASSLFGGYYEQYF. The DNA for the CDR3 is TGTGCCAGCAGTTTATTCGGCGGATACTACGAGCAGTACTTC. V gene TRBV27 combines with J gene TRBJ2-7; unclear D gene. This CDR3 comprises 14 residues. Germline CDR1 and CDR2: MNHEY and SMNVEV (reference sequence). V gave up 1 base and J gave up 3 bases, with 10 bases separating them.

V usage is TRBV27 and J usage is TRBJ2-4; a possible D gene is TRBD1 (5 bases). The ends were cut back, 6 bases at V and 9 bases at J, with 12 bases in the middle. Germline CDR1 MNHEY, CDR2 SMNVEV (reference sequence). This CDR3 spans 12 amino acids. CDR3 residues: CASSPIRGIQYF. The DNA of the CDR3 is TGTGCCAGCAGCCCTATTAGGGGCATTCAGTACTTC.

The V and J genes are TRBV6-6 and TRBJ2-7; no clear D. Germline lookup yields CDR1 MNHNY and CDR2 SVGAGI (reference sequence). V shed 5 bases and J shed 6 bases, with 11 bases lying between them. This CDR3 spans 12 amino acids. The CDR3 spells CASSPHPGEQYF. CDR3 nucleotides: TGTGCCAGCAGTCCTCATCCGGGCGAGCAGTACTTC.

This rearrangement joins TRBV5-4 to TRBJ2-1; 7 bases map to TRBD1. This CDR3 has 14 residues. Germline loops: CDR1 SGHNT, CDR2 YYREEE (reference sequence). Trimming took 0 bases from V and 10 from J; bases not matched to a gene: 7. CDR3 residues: CASSLAGGKWEQFF. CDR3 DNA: TGTGCCAGCAGCTTGGCAGGGGGAAAGTGGGAGCAGTTCTTC.

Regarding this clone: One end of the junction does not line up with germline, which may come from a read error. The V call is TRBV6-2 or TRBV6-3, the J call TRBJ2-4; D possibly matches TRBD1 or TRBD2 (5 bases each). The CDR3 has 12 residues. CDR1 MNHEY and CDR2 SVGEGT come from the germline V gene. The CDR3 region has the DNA TGTGCCAGCAGCCACTCCCCCCGGGACCCCGCTTTC. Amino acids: CASSHSPRDPAF.

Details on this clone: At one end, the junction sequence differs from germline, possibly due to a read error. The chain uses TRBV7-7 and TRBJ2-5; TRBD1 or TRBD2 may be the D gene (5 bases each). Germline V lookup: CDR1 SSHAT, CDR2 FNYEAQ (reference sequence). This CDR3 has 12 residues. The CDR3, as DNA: TGTGCTAGCAGCTTACCGGGACAGACCCAGTACTTC. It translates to CASSLPGQTQYF.

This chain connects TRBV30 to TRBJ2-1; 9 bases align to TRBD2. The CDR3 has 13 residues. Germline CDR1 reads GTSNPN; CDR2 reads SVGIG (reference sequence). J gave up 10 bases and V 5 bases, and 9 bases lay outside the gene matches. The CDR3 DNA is TGTGCCTGGTCGCTAGCGGGACCCTCCGAGCAGTTCTTC. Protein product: CAWSLAGPSEQFF.

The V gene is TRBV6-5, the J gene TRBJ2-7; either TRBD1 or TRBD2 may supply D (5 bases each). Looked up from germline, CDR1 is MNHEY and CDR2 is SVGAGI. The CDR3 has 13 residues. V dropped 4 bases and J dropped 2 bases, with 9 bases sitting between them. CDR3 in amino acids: CASSSLGAYEQYF. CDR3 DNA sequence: TGTGCCAGCAGTTCACTAGGGGCCTACGAGCAGTACTTC.

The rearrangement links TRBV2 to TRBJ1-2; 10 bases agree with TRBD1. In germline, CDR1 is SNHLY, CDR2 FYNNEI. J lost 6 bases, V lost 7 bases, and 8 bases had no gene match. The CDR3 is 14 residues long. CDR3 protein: CASTSYGTGDGYTF. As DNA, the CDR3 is TGTGCCAGCACCTCCTATGGGACAGGGGATGGCTACACCTTC.

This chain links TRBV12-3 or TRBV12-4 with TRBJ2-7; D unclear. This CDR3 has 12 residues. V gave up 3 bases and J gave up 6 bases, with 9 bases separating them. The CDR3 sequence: CASSFLTGEQYF. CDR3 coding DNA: TGTGCCAGCAGTTTTCTTACTGGCGAGCAGTACTTC.

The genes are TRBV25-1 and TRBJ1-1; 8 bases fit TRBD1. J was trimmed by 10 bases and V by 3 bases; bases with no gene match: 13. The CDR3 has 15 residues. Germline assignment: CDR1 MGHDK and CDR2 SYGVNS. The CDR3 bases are TGTGCCAGCAGTGACCAAACACGGACAGGGCGCGGAGCTTTCTTT. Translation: CASSDQTRTGRGAFF. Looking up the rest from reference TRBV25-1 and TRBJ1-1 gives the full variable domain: EADIYQTPRYLVIGTGKKITLECSQTMGHDKMYWYQQDPGMELHLIHYSYGVNSTEKGDLSSESTVSRIRTEHFPLTLESARPSHTSQYLCASSDQTRTGRGAFFGQGTRLTVV.

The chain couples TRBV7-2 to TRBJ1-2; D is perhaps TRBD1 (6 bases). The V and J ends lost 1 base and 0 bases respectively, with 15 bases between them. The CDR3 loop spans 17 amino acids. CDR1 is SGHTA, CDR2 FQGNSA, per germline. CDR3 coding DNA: TGTGCCAGCAGCTTAGAGGGGGGCCTAGGGGCTAACTATGGCTACACCTTC. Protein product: CASSLEGGLGANYGYTF.

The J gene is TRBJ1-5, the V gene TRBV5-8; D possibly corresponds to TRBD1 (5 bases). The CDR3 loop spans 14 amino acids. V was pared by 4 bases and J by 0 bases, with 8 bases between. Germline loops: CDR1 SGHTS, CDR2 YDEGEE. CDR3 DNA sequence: TGTGCCAGCAGCCCAGGACATAGCAATCAGCCCCAGCATTTT. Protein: CASSPGHSNQPQHF.

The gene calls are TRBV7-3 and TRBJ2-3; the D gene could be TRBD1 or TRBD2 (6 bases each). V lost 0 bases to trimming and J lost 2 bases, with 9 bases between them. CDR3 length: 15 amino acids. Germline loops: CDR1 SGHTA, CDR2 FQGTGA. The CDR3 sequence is CASSLTGGLTDTQYF. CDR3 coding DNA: TGTGCCAGCAGCTTAACGGGGGGCCTCACAGATACGCAGTATTTT.

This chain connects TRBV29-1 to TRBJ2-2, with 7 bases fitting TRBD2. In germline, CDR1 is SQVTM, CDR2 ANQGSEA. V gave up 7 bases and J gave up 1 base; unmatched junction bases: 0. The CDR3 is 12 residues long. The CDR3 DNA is TGCAGCGCGGGGGGGAACACCGGGGAGCTGTTTTTT. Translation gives CSAGGNTGELFF.

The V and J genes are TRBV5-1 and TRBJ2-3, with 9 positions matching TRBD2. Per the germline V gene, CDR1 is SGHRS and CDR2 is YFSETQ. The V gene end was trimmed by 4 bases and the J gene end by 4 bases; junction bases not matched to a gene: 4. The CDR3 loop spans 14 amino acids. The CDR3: CASSVSGGADTQYF. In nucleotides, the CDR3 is TGCGCCAGCAGCGTTAGCGGGGGTGCAGATACGCAGTATTTT.

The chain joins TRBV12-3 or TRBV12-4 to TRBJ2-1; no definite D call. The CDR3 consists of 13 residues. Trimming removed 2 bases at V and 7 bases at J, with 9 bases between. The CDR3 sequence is CASSLSLVNEQFF. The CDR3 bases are TGTGCCAGCAGTTTATCCCTAGTAAATGAGCAGTTCTTC.

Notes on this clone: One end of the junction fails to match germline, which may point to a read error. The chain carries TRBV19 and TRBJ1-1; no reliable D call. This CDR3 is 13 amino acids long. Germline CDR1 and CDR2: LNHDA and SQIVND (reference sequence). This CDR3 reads CASSVSVKTEAFF. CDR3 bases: TGTGCCAGTAGCGTTTCAGTGAAGACTGAAGCTTTCTTT.

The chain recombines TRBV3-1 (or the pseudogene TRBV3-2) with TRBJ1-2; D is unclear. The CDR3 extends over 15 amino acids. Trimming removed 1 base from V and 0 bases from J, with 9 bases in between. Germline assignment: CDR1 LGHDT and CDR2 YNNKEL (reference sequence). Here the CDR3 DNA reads TGTGCCAGCAGCCAAGTTTTCCAAGCTAACTATGGCTACACCTTC. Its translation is CASSQVFQANYGYTF.

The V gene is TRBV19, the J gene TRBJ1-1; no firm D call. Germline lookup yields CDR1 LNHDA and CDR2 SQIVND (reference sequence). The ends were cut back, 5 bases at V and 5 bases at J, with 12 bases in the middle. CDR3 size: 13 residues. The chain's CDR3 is CASSVKGGTEAFF. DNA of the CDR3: TGTGCCAGTAGTGTCAAGGGTGGGACTGAAGCTTTCTTT.

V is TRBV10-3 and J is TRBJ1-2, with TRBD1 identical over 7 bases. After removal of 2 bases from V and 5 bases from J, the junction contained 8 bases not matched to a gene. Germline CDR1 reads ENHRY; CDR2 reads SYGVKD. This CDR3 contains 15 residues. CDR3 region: CAISELGTELYGYTF. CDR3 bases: TGTGCCATCAGTGAGCTCGGGACAGAACTTTATGGCTACACCTTC.